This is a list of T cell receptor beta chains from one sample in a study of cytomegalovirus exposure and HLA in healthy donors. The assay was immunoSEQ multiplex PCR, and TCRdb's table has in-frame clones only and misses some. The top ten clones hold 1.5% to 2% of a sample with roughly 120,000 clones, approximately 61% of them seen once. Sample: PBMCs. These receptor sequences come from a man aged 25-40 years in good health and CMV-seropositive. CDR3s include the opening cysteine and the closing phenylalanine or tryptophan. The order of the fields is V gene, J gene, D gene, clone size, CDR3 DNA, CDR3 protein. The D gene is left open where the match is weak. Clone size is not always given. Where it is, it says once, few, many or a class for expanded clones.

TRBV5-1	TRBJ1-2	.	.	TGCGCCAGCAGCATCTTGGCAGGGGCTAACTATGGCTACACCTTC	CASSILAGANYGYTF
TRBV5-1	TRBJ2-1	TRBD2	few	TGCGCCAGCAGCCTGGAACTAGCGGGAGGCAATGAGCAGTTCTTC	CASSLELAGGNEQFF
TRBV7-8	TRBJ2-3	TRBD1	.	TGTGCCAGCAGCCTTGGGACAGGGAAAACAGATACGCAGTATTTT	CASSLGTGKTDTQYF
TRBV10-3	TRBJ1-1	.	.	TGTGCCATCAAAACTGACTTGAACACTGAAGCTTTCTTT	CAIKTDLNTEAFF
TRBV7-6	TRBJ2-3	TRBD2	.	TGTGCCAGCAGCTTAGGGACTAGCGGGACCACAGATACGCAGTATTTT	CASSLGTSGTTDTQYF
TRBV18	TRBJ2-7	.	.	TGTGCCAGCTCACCCACTCCCTCCTACGAGCAGTACTTC	CASSPTPSYEQYF
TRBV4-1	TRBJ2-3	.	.	TGCGCCAGCAGCCATAGCCGGGGAGGAGGGGCAGATACGCAGTATTTT	CASSHSRGGGADTQYF
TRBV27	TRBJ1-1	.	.	TGTGCCAGCAGTTTACTCGGGGTCACTGAAGCTTTCTTT	CASSLLGVTEAFF
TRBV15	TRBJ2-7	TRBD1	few	TGTGCCACCAGCAGACTTAGACAGGGGGATGCTTACGAGCAGTACTTC	CATSRLRQGDAYEQYF
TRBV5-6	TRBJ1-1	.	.	TGTGCCAGCAGCACCCTTACCGGGTCCCGCCCGATGAACACTGAAGCTTTCTTT	CASSTLTGSRPMNTEAFF
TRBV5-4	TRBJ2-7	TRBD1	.	TGTGCCAGCAGCTTGATGCAGGGGGTGGGAGAGCAGTACTTC	CASSLMQGVGEQYF
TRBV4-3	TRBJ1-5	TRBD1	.	TGCGCCAGCAGCCAAGACGTCCCAGGGGGTTTTCCGACGCAGCCCCAGCATTTT	CASSQDVPGGFPTQPQHF
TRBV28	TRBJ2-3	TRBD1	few	TGTGCCAGCATACGACAGGGGAGATCAGATACGCAGTATTTT	CASIRQGRSDTQYF
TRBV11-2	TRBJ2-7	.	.	TGTGCCAGCAGCAACGTCGACAGATTCTACGAGCAGTACTTC	CASSNVDRFYEQYF
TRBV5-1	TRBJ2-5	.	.	TGCGCCAGCAGCTTGTCGACTACGGAGACCCAGTACTTC	CASSLSTTETQYF
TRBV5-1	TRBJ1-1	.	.	TGCGCCAGCAGTCGCGACGGGTATGAAGCTTTCTTT	CASSRDGYEAFF
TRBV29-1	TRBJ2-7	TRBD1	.	TGCAGCGTTGTTGCGGGACAGGTGGCCTACGAGCAGTACTTC	CSVVAGQVAYEQYF
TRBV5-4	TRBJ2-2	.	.	TGTGCCAGCAGCTTGGGTCTCCGCGGCGCCGGGGAGCTGTTTTTT	CASSLGLRGAGELFF
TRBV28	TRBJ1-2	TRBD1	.	TGTGCCAGCAGTTCAGGACAGGACTTTAACTATGGCTACACCTTC	CASSSGQDFNYGYTF
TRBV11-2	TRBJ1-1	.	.	TGTGCCAGCAGCTCATCTCGAGGGACTGAAGCTTTCTTT	CASSSSRGTEAFF